The 9 T cell receptor beta chains below all came from one sample that was sequenced in a study of blood T cell repertoires in COVID-19. The assay was immunoSEQ multiplex PCR, and TCRdb's table has in-frame clones only and misses some. The table records about 310,000 clones, around 87% of them present only once. Material: peripheral blood. The origin of the receptors is a woman between 50 and 59 years old who had recovered from COVID-19.

The chain carries TRBV10-3 and TRBJ1-2, with D possibly matching TRBD1 (6 bases). Germline lookup yields CDR1 ENHRY and CDR2 SYGVKD. This CDR3 contains 14 residues. V dropped 2 bases and J dropped 8 bases, with 15 bases sitting between them. The CDR3 region has the DNA TGTGCCATCAGTGAGAAAGTAGGCAGGGGCGGCTACACCTTC. As protein: CAISEKVGRGGYTF.

The chain joins TRBV2 to TRBJ2-5; 13 positions agree with TRBD2. CDR3 length equals 16 residues. With V trimmed by 3 bases and J by 5 bases, 6 bases remained unmatched. CDR1 is SNHLY and CDR2 is FYNNEI in the germline V gene. The CDR3 spells CASSDRLAGGGETQYF. The CDR3 nucleotides are TGTGCCAGCAGTGACCGACTAGCGGGAGGAGGGGAGACCCAGTACTTC.

In nucleotides, the CDR3 is TGTGCCAGCAGCTTAGGGCGCCAGGGGGGCTATGAGCAGTTCTTC. Amino acids: CASSLGRQGGYEQFF. V and J are TRBV11-2 and TRBJ2-1; D possibly corresponds to TRBD1 (7 bases). The germline V and J ends were trimmed by 1 base and 8 bases, with 15 bases remaining between them. The CDR3 is 15 amino acids. CDR1 is SGHAT and CDR2 is FQNNGV in the germline V gene.

The genes are TRBV6-5 and TRBJ2-7, with D tentatively TRBD1 (6 bases). Trimming left V 6 bases short and J 4 bases short, with 19 bases between. This CDR3 is built from 15 residues. Germline V gene lookup returns CDR1 MNHEY and CDR2 SVGAGI. In DNA, the CDR3 is TGTGCCAGCAGACGCTCCCCCAGGGGAAGTTACGAGCAGTACTTC. Translating it yields CASRRSPRGSYEQYF.

The gene calls are TRBV19 and TRBJ1-2; TRBD1 might be the D (5 bases). The length of the CDR3 is 13 residues. The germline CDR1 and CDR2 sequences are LNHDA and SQIVND (reference sequence). Trimming pared 4 bases from V and 6 bases from J, leaving 12 bases between. For the CDR3, the DNA is TGTGCCAGTAGTAAAGGAACAGGAGATGGCTACACCTTC. Protein sequence: CASSKGTGDGYTF.

The chain is built from TRBV7-2 and TRBJ2-1; the D is unclear. Germline CDR1 reads SGHTA; CDR2 reads FQGNSA. Deletions cut 2 bases from V and 8 bases from J, with 10 bases between. The CDR3 length is 13 residues. CDR3 bases: TGTGCCAGCAGCTTATTACTCAACGATGAGCAGTTCTTC. Amino acids: CASSLLLNDEQFF. Filled out from reference TRBV7-2 and TRBJ2-1, the complete variable domain reads GAGVSQSPSNKVTEKGKDVELRCDPISGHTALYWYRQSLGQGLEFLIYFQGNSAPDKSGLPSDRFSAERTGGSVSTLTIQRTQQEDSAVYLCASSLLLNDEQFFGPGTRLTVL.

The J gene is TRBJ2-7, the V gene TRBV9; D remains ambiguous. Between the trimmed V and J ends, which lost 0 bases and 3 bases, there was a span of 13 bases. Germline V lookup: CDR1 SGDLS, CDR2 YYNGEE. The length of the CDR3 is 15 residues. The DNA of the CDR3 is TGTGCCAGCAGCGTAGACACATTAGGAGACTACGAGCAGTACTTC. This gives the protein CASSVDTLGDYEQYF.

The V gene is TRBV18, the J gene TRBJ1-5; D uncertain. Germline V gene lookup returns CDR1 KGHSH and CDR2 LQKENI. The CDR3 runs to 14 residues. The ends were cut back, 3 bases at V and 7 bases at J, with 13 bases in the middle. Here the CDR3 DNA reads TGTGCCAGCTCACCCTTACGAGGTTACCAGCCCCAGCATTTT. It yields the protein CASSPLRGYQPQHF.

The chain carries TRBV6-2 or TRBV6-3 and TRBJ1-5; D not resolved. Germline values: CDR1 MNHEY, CDR2 SVGEGT. V lost 2 bases, J lost 7 bases, and 9 bases lay in between. The length of the CDR3 is 13 residues. The DNA of the CDR3 is TGTGCCAGCAGTTACGTAGGAGGACAGCCCCAGCATTTT. This translates into CASSYVGGQPQHF.